These 18 T cell receptor beta chains were sequenced from one sample in a study of PD-1 blockade in classical Hodgkin lymphoma (dated by TCRdb to the early 2020s). Receptor amplification or capture employed the immunoSEQ multiplex PCR assay. Here the immuneACCESS table is served through TCRdb, limited to in-frame sequences with V and J called. Missing clones are a known gap in these copies; in checked studies unresolved V genes cover under half, and the rest lacks a known reason. This sample gives under 35,000 clones in total; approximately 65% of them show up just once. The top ten hold 3.9% of the sample. The sample's time point label, decoded: cycle 4 day 1 (C4D1), after 6 weeks of nivolumab. Every trial patient had relapsed after autologous stem cell transplantation, and cohorts A, B and C differed in prior brentuximab vedotin exposure. The sequencing used peripheral blood mononuclear cells (PBMCs), collected before the fourth cycle of nivolumab. The receptors originated from a human donor with classical Hodgkin lymphoma.

This chain uses TRBV5-4 with TRBJ2-4; 7 nucleotides align to TRBD1. The CDR3 totals 13 residues. The germline gives CDR1 SGHNT, CDR2 YYREEE (reference sequence). After removal of 4 bases from V and 5 bases from J, the junction contained 3 bases not matched to a gene. The CDR3 DNA reads as TGTGCCAGCAGCACCGGGACAGAAAACATTCAGTACTTC. This codes for CASSTGTENIQYF.

The gene calls are TRBV7-2 and TRBJ2-3, with 10 bases lining up with TRBD2. The germline V gene has CDR1 SGHTA and CDR2 FQGNSA. The CDR3 is 18 residues long. Trimming took 5 bases from V and 3 from J; bases not matched to a gene: 14. The CDR3 protein is CASSPRGLAGAGTDTQYF. In nucleotides, the CDR3 is TGTGCCAGCAGCCCCAGGGGGCTAGCGGGAGCCGGGACAGATACGCAGTATTTT.

V gene TRBV9 combines with J gene TRBJ2-5; 8 bases map to TRBD2. This CDR3 is built from 16 residues. Trimming took 2 bases from V and 5 from J; bases not matched to a gene: 11. Germline V gene lookup returns CDR1 SGDLS and CDR2 YYNGEE. The CDR3 sequence: CASSVSSGESWETQYF. CDR3 nucleotide sequence: TGTGCCAGCAGCGTCAGTAGCGGGGAGTCTTGGGAGACCCAGTACTTC.

The chain couples TRBV6-1 to TRBJ1-1; tentative D call: TRBD1 (5 bases). Germline loops: CDR1 MNHNS, CDR2 SASEGT. CDR3 length: 17 residues. V lost 2 bases and J 0 bases, leaving 16 bases between the germline ends. CDR3 sequence: CASSERRAPPMNTEAFF. In nucleotides, the CDR3 is TGTGCCAGCAGTGAACGCAGGGCCCCTCCCATGAACACTGAAGCTTTCTTT.

The CDR3: CASSEFEVPETQYF. The CDR3 nucleotides are TGTGCCAGCAGTGAATTCGAAGTTCCGGAGACCCAGTACTTC. The chain joins TRBV25-1 to TRBJ2-5, with D uncertain. Trimming removed 1 base at V and 5 bases at J, with 11 bases between. CDR1 is MGHDK, CDR2 SYGVNS, per germline. This CDR3 contains 14 residues.

This chain joins TRBV4-3 and TRBJ1-1; 7 bases fit TRBD1. The germline CDR1 and CDR2 sequences are LGHNA and YSLEER. Trimming at V came to 4 bases and at J to 1 base, leaving 6 bases not matched to a gene. CDR3 length equals 15 residues. The CDR3 DNA sequence: TGCGCCAGCAGCCTCGACAGGGCGGCGAACACTGAAGCTTTCTTT. It yields the protein CASSLDRAANTEAFF.

The chain combines TRBV27 with TRBJ2-7; a possible D gene is TRBD2 (6 bases). This CDR3 is 14 amino acids long. Germline V gives CDR1 MNHEY, CDR2 SMNVEV (reference sequence). The germline V and J ends were trimmed by 4 bases and 0 bases, with 10 bases remaining between them. CDR3 region: CASSSAGSSYEQYF. In nucleotides, the CDR3 is TGTGCCAGCAGTTCGGCCGGGAGCTCCTACGAGCAGTACTTC.

The genes are TRBV18 and TRBJ2-7; D assignment may be TRBD1 or TRBD2 (5 bases each). The V and J ends lost 3 bases and 3 bases respectively, with 9 bases between them. This CDR3 is 13 amino acids long. CDR1 and CDR2 (germline): KGHSH, LQKENI. CDR3 sequence (DNA): TGTGCCAGCTCACCTCCAGGGAGCTACGAGCAGTACTTC. It is translated as CASSPPGSYEQYF.

This chain links TRBV27 with TRBJ2-1; TRBD2 is a possible D gene (6 bases). The CDR3 sequence is 17 residues long. The germline V and J ends were trimmed by 5 bases and 3 bases, with 20 bases remaining between them. Germline CDR1 is MNHEY and CDR2 is SMNVEV (reference sequence). The CDR3 DNA follows: TGTGCCAGCAGTAGAGGAGGGACCATTGGGGGCTACAATGAGCAGTTCTTC. Encoded protein: CASSRGGTIGGYNEQFF.

The rearrangement joins TRBV7-3 to TRBJ2-5; TRBD1 matches at 9 bases. This CDR3 has 15 residues. V shed 3 bases, J shed 9 bases, and the junction held 11 bases outside the gene matches. Germline V gives CDR1 SGHTA, CDR2 FQGTGA. The CDR3, as DNA: TGTGCCAGCAGCTTCCCGGGACAGGGACAAGGGGCCCAGTACTTC. It codes for CASSFPGQGQGAQYF.

In its sample, this clone was seen a few times. V gene TRBV9 combines with J gene TRBJ2-3; weak D call: TRBD1 (6 bases). Deletions cut 2 bases from V and 5 bases from J, with 12 bases between. This CDR3 spans 14 amino acids. Germline V CDR1 and CDR2: SGDLS, YYNGEE. CDR3 region: CASSVSGAGDTQYF. The CDR3, as DNA: TGTGCCAGCAGCGTGTCAGGGGCTGGAGATACGCAGTATTTT.

J is TRBJ1-5 and V is TRBV28; D not resolved. The CDR3 is 12 amino acids. In germline, CDR1 is MDHEN, CDR2 SYDVKM. Trimming took 9 bases from V and 8 from J, leaving 14 bases between them. The CDR3 DNA sequence: TGTGCCAGTCTAGGGCCTAAAGAGCCCCAGCATTTT. Residues: CASLGPKEPQHF.

In DNA, the CDR3 is TGTGCCATCAGTGACAGCGGGAGCTCCTACAATGAGCAGTTCTTC. The encoded protein is CAISDSGSSYNEQFF. The chain links TRBV10-3 to TRBJ2-1; 8 bases are a match to TRBD2. CDR1 and CDR2 from the germline V gene are ENHRY and SYGVKD. This CDR3 is built from 15 residues. V lost 3 bases and J lost 0; bases outside the gene matches: 1.

V and J are TRBV6-1 and TRBJ1-4; tentative D call: TRBD1 (5 bases). Trimming pared 0 bases from V and 12 bases from J, leaving 14 bases between. Germline V gives CDR1 MNHNS, CDR2 SASEGT. The length of the CDR3 is 14 residues. The CDR3 nucleotides read TGTGCCAGCAGTGAAGCCGACAGTGCCTGGGAACTGTTTTTT. As protein: CASSEADSAWELFF.

The V call is TRBV9, the J call TRBJ1-3, with D perhaps matching TRBD1 (5 bases). The CDR3 runs to 14 residues. V lost 4 bases and J 8 bases, leaving 16 bases between the germline ends. Germline CDR1 reads SGDLS; CDR2 reads YYNGEE. CDR3: CASSLEGLGDTIYF. The CDR3 DNA sequence: TGTGCCAGCAGCTTGGAGGGGCTTGGGGACACCATATATTTT.

V is TRBV18 and J is TRBJ2-1, with 9 bases aligning to TRBD2. Germline V gene data show CDR1 as KGHSH and CDR2 as LQKENI. This CDR3 region has 17 residues. The V and J ends lost 1 base and 4 bases, in that order; junction bases with no gene match: 8. The CDR3 DNA follows: TGTGCCAGCTCACCACGAGTAGCTAGCGGGGCATACAATGAGCAGTTCTTC. As protein: CASSPRVASGAYNEQFF.

The CDR3, as DNA: TGTGCCAGCAGCTTAGTCGGTTTTGGCCTCGGAGGGACCGGGGAGCTGTTTTTT. Encoded protein: CASSLVGFGLGGTGELFF. The V and J genes are TRBV7-2 and TRBJ2-2; TRBD2 is a possible D gene (6 bases). This CDR3 is 18 amino acids long. Germline CDR1 is SGHTA and CDR2 is FQGNSA. V lost 1 base and J 5 bases, leaving 20 bases between the germline ends. The entire variable domain, with the rest obtained from reference TRBV7-2 and TRBJ2-2, is as follows: GAGVSQSPSNKVTEKGKDVELRCDPISGHTALYWYRQSLGQGLEFLIYFQGNSAPDKSGLPSDRFSAERTGGSVSTLTIQRTQQEDSAVYLCASSLVGFGLGGTGELFFGEGSRLTVL.

In this sample, this clone turned up a few times. The gene calls are TRBV7-9 and TRBJ2-5; D call uncertain. CDR1 SEHNR and CDR2 FQNEAQ come from the germline V gene (reference sequence). V dropped 7 bases and J dropped 1 base, with 19 bases sitting between them. This CDR3 has 16 amino acids. CDR3 loop: CASIDAVRDLQETQYF. CDR3 nucleotide sequence: TGTGCCAGCATCGATGCGGTCAGAGATCTCCAAGAGACCCAGTACTTC. Together with reference TRBV7-9 and TRBJ2-5, the CDR3 gives the full variable domain: DTGVSQNPRHKITKRGQNVTFRCDPISEHNRLYWYRQTLGQGPEFLTYFQNEAQLEKSRLLSDRFSAERPKGSFSTLEIQRTEQGDSAMYLCASIDAVRDLQETQYFGPGTRLLVL.